Following are 28 T cell receptor beta chains from one sample sequenced in a study of blood T cell repertoires in COVID-19. Assay: immunoSEQ multiplex PCR; the TCRdb copy retains only in-frame clones and omits some. The repertoire has about 400,000 clones, 88% of them found once; the top ten carry approximately 2.1%. Sequencing used PBMCs or T cells enriched from blood (not recorded which). The receptors here all came from a woman aged 40 to 50 with acute COVID-19.

J is TRBJ2-7 and V is TRBV4-1; unclear D gene. V lost 0 bases and J 4 bases, leaving 7 bases between the germline ends. This CDR3 region has 13 residues. CDR1 is MGHRA and CDR2 is YSYEKL in the germline V gene. The CDR3 nucleotides are TGCGCCAGCAGCCAAGAAAACTCGTACGAGCAGTACTTC. It specifies CASSQENSYEQYF.

The rearrangement links TRBV27 to TRBJ2-5; the D gene is possibly TRBD1 (6 bases). The ends were cut back, 5 bases at V and 5 bases at J, with 12 bases in the middle. This CDR3 comprises 13 residues. Germline-derived CDR1 and CDR2 are MNHEY and SMNVEV (reference sequence). The CDR3 coding sequence is TGTGCCAGCAGTCGACTGGGGGCTGAGACCCAGTACTTC. Translation gives CASSRLGAETQYF.

This chain uses TRBV5-1 with TRBJ2-5; TRBD2 matches 8 bases. The germline V gene encodes CDR1 SGHRS and CDR2 YFSETQ. The CDR3 consists of 16 residues. The ends lost 4 bases at V and 2 bases at J; junction bases unmatched: 10. CDR3 DNA: TGCGCCAGCAGCGTTAATGCGGGGGGCGGTCAAGAGACCCAGTACTTC. It encodes CASSVNAGGGQETQYF.

The J gene is TRBJ1-4, the V gene TRBV27; 8 bases match TRBD1. The germline V gene encodes CDR1 MNHEY and CDR2 SMNVEV (reference sequence). The CDR3 totals 14 residues. V trimming: 2 bases; J trimming: 8 bases; junction bases outside the gene matches: 4. The DNA of the CDR3 is TGTGCCAGCAGTTTAGGGACAGGAGGAGAAAAACTGTTTTTT. This encodes CASSLGTGGEKLFF. Full variable domain (outside the CDR3, taken from reference TRBV27 and TRBJ1-4): EAQVTQNPRYLITVTGKKLTVTCSQNMNHEYMSWYRQDPGLGLRQIYYSMNVEVTDKGDVPEGYKVSRKEKRNFPLILESPSPNQTSLYFCASSLGTGGEKLFFGSGTQLSVL.

The V gene is TRBV7-9, the J gene TRBJ1-1; D possibly corresponds to TRBD1 (5 bases). The CDR3 has 14 residues. The germline V and J ends were trimmed by 2 bases and 1 base, with 8 bases remaining between them. Germline V gene sequence: CDR1 SEHNR, CDR2 FQNEAQ (reference sequence). The chain's CDR3 is CASSLSQGNTEAFF. The CDR3 nucleotides are TGTGCCAGCAGCTTATCCCAGGGGAACACTGAAGCTTTCTTT.

The chain uses TRBV10-3 and TRBJ2-7, with a weak D call TRBD2 (6 bases). The CDR3 has 16 amino acids. From germline, CDR1 is ENHRY and CDR2 SYGVKD. V was pared by 0 bases and J by 6 bases, with 18 bases between. DNA of the CDR3: TGTGCCATCAGTGAGTCGCGGGGTATCGGGCCCTTCGAGCAGTACTTC. It specifies CAISESRGIGPFEQYF.

The chain carries TRBV5-1 and TRBJ1-2; D is perhaps TRBD1 (6 bases). CDR3 length: 13 amino acids. Germline CDR1 reads SGHRS; CDR2 reads YFSETQ. V lost 2 bases and J lost 2, with 7 bases in between. The CDR3 region has the DNA TGCGCCAGCAGCTTTACAGGGAACTATGGCTACACCTTC. The encoded protein is CASSFTGNYGYTF.

This clone was counted once. V is TRBV3-1 (or the pseudogene TRBV3-2) and J is TRBJ1-2; D is unclear. The germline CDR1 and CDR2 sequences are LGHDT and YNNKEL (reference sequence). The CDR3 extends over 15 amino acids. The V gene lost 5 bases and the J gene lost 1 base, with 14 bases spanning the gap. The CDR3 spells CASSIRTGINYGYTF. CDR3 nucleotides: TGTGCCAGCAGCATCAGAACCGGGATTAACTATGGCTACACCTTC.

The chain combines TRBV7-6 with TRBJ2-2; 7 positions agree with TRBD2. The CDR3 runs to 16 residues. J was trimmed by 2 bases and V by 4 bases; bases with no gene match: 7. The germline gives CDR1 SGHVS, CDR2 FNYEAQ. DNA for the CDR3: TGTGCCAGCAGCTCCACCGGGACTAAAAACACCGGGGAGCTGTTTTTT. This encodes CASSSTGTKNTGELFF.

The V and J genes are TRBV7-9 and TRBJ1-1; D is undetermined. Germline V gene data show CDR1 as SEHNR and CDR2 as FQNEAQ (reference sequence). This CDR3 has 17 amino acids. V shed 6 bases and J shed 0 bases, with 20 bases lying between them. CDR3 sequence: CASSSPGRVGMNTEAFF. CDR3 coding DNA: TGTGCCAGCAGTTCCCCCGGGAGGGTAGGGATGAACACTGAAGCTTTCTTT. The entire variable domain, with the rest obtained from reference TRBV7-9 and TRBJ1-1, is as follows: DTGVSQNPRHKITKRGQNVTFRCDPISEHNRLYWYRQTLGQGPEFLTYFQNEAQLEKSRLLSDRFSAERPKGSFSTLEIQRTEQGDSAMYLCASSSPGRVGMNTEAFFGQGTRLTVV.

The chain links TRBV25-1 to TRBJ1-2; 7 nucleotides line up with TRBD1. Per germline, CDR1 MGHDK and CDR2 SYGVNS. This CDR3 is 17 amino acids long. V lost 3 bases, J lost 0 bases, and 10 bases stayed unmatched. CDR3 in DNA: TGTGCCAGCAGTGACCCCAGGACAGGAGGTTCTAACTATGGCTACACCTTC. It is translated as CASSDPRTGGSNYGYTF.

This clone has just a few counts. J is TRBJ2-1 and V is TRBV9; weak D call: TRBD2 (7 bases). The CDR3 sequence is 16 residues long. The V gene's germline CDR1 is SGDLS and CDR2 YYNGEE. V lost 4 bases, J lost 5 bases, and 19 bases lay in between. CDR3 nucleotide sequence: TGTGCCAGCAGCTCAGCCAGGGGACGGGGGGACAATGAGCAGTTCTTC. The encoded protein is CASSSARGRGDNEQFF.

The V gene is TRBV5-1, the J gene TRBJ2-3, with D tentatively TRBD2 (5 bases). V was shortened by 0 bases and J by 8 bases, with 10 bases between the two germline ends. The CDR3 is made up of 13 amino acids. Germline V gene lookup returns CDR1 SGHRS and CDR2 YFSETQ. The CDR3 nucleotides read TGCGCCAGCAGCTTGGCCGGGGAAGGTACGCAGTATTTT. Encoded protein: CASSLAGEGTQYF. The entire variable domain, with the rest obtained from reference TRBV5-1 and TRBJ2-3, is as follows: KAGVTQTPRYLIKTRGQQVTLSCSPISGHRSVSWYQQTPGQGLQFLFEYFSETQRNKGNFPGRFSGRQFSNSRSEMNVSTLELGDSALYLCASSLAGEGTQYFGPGTRLTVL.

The gene calls are TRBV6-5 and TRBJ1-1; D gene ambiguous. The CDR3 has 12 amino acids. The V gene's germline CDR1 is MNHEY and CDR2 SVGAGI. The germline V and J ends were trimmed by 7 bases and 7 bases, with 13 bases remaining between them. DNA for the CDR3: TGTGCCAGCACGGACTGGTCCGGTGAAGCTTTCTTT. Protein product: CASTDWSGEAFF.

The J gene is TRBJ1-2, the V gene TRBV9; 9 bases align to TRBD1. The CDR3 has 16 residues. Germline V gene data show CDR1 as SGDLS and CDR2 as YYNGEE. The trim removed 3 bases at V and 2 bases at J, leaving 8 bases unmatched. CDR3 sequence reads: CASSATGGDLNYGYTF. The CDR3 DNA sequence: TGTGCCAGCAGCGCGACAGGGGGTGATCTGAACTATGGCTACACCTTC.

The chain carries TRBV29-1 and TRBJ1-2, with a tentative D call TRBD1 (5 bases). Germline-derived CDR1 and CDR2 are SQVTM and ANQGSEA. The CDR3 covers 13 residues. The V and J ends lost 6 bases and 3 bases respectively, with 14 bases between them. This chain's CDR3 is CSVTGGHDYGYTF. The CDR3 nucleotides are TGCAGCGTCACGGGGGGTCATGACTATGGCTACACCTTC.

The chain links TRBV30 to TRBJ1-1; tentative D call: TRBD1 (6 bases). Germline values: CDR1 GTSNPN, CDR2 SVGIG (reference sequence). This CDR3 is built from 13 residues. V lost 3 bases to trimming and J lost 12 bases, with 20 bases between them. DNA of the CDR3: TGTGCCTGGAGGGTAGCTGGGACAAGTCCCACTTTCTTT. Amino acid sequence: CAWRVAGTSPTFF.

This sequence joins TRBV4-1 and TRBJ2-3; TRBD1 matches at 9 bases. In germline, CDR1 is MGHRA, CDR2 YSYEKL. The CDR3 is made up of 14 amino acids. With 4 bases clipped from V and 5 bases from J, the junction kept 4 bases outside the gene matches. The CDR3 sequence is CASSPDRGEDTQYF. The CDR3 nucleotides read TGCGCCAGCAGCCCGGACAGGGGAGAAGATACGCAGTATTTT.

The genes are TRBV27 and TRBJ2-1; maybe TRBD1 (5 bases). Germline V gene sequence: CDR1 MNHEY, CDR2 SMNVEV (reference sequence). The CDR3 spans 15 residues. V was pared by 5 bases and J by 1 base, with 12 bases between. The CDR3 is CASSPARGSYNEQFF. The CDR3 bases are TGTGCCAGCAGTCCAGCTAGGGGATCCTACAATGAGCAGTTCTTC.

This rearrangement joins TRBV19 to TRBJ2-5; D might be TRBD2 (6 bases). V shed 4 bases and J shed 2 bases, with 11 bases lying between them. The CDR3 is 14 amino acids. Germline V CDR1 and CDR2: LNHDA, SQIVND (reference sequence). In DNA form, the CDR3 reads TGTGCCAGTAGTACCGGGACTCAACAAGAGACCCAGTACTTC. This translates into CASSTGTQQETQYF.

In the case of this clone: Compared with germline, one end of the junction differs, possibly owing to a read error. V gene TRBV6-1 combines with J gene TRBJ2-1, with 7 bases fitting TRBD1. CDR3 size: 14 residues. Per the germline V gene, CDR1 is MNHNS and CDR2 is SASEGT. The CDR3 here is CASSERRQGALGVF. In DNA, the CDR3 is TGTGCCAGCAGTGAAAGGCGACAGGGAGCCCTCGGGGTCTTC.

The chain joins TRBV5-1 to TRBJ2-3; 13 bases line up with TRBD2. This CDR3 spans 16 amino acids. The germline V gene encodes CDR1 SGHRS and CDR2 YFSETQ. Germline trimming cut 3 bases from V and 6 bases from J; bases unmatched to any gene: 7. The CDR3 DNA reads as TGCGCCAGCAGCTGGAGGACTAGCGGGGGTTTGGATACGCAGTATTTT. It is translated as CASSWRTSGGLDTQYF.

The gene calls are TRBV5-8 and TRBJ1-2, with 7 bases aligning to TRBD1. Germline CDR1 SGHTS, CDR2 YDEGEE. CDR3 length: 15 amino acids. Trimming took 6 bases from V and 4 from J; bases not matched to a gene: 12. The chain's CDR3 is CASTLRRQGLYGYTF. CDR3 DNA: TGTGCCAGCACCCTCCGCCGACAGGGACTCTATGGCTACACCTTC.

V is TRBV19 and J is TRBJ1-1, with D perhaps matching TRBD1 (6 bases). CDR3 length equals 14 residues. Germline CDR1 reads LNHDA; CDR2 reads SQIVND (reference sequence). Trimming took off 5 bases at V and 0 bases at J, with 10 bases between the two ends. The CDR3 nucleotides are TGTGCCAGTAGTTACAGGGACATGAACACTGAAGCTTTCTTT. The encoded protein is CASSYRDMNTEAFF.

The V call is TRBV7-9, the J call TRBJ1-2; D uncertain. In germline, CDR1 is SEHNR, CDR2 FQNEAQ (reference sequence). V lost 0 bases and J 0 bases, leaving 8 bases between the germline ends. The CDR3 is 15 residues long. The chain's CDR3 is CASSLALAANYGYTF. The CDR3 nucleotides are TGTGCCAGCAGCTTAGCCCTGGCAGCTAACTATGGCTACACCTTC.

V usage is TRBV2 and J usage is TRBJ1-1; TRBD1 agrees at 8 bases. There are 14 residues in the CDR3. V lost 7 bases and J lost 4; bases outside the gene matches: 8. The V gene's germline CDR1 is SNHLY and CDR2 FYNNEI. The CDR3 DNA is TGTGCCAGCAATCTACAGGGGGTGGCCACTGAAGCTTTCTTT. It yields the protein CASNLQGVATEAFF.

The chain carries TRBV30 and TRBJ1-2, with unresolved D. The CDR3 is 13 amino acids. V lost 2 bases and J lost 7, with 14 bases in between. CDR1 and CDR2 from the germline V gene are GTSNPN and SVGIG (reference sequence). The CDR3 nucleotides are TGTGCCTGGAGTACTAGTCTGCTGGGTGGCTACACCTTC. Protein: CAWSTSLLGGYTF.

This clone was seen more than once but under ten times. The genes are TRBV9 and TRBJ1-2, with unresolved D. Germline values: CDR1 SGDLS, CDR2 YYNGEE. The germline V and J ends were trimmed by 4 bases and 2 bases, with 15 bases remaining between them. The CDR3 has 15 residues. The CDR3 DNA sequence: TGTGCCAGCAGCCCAGCCCCAGGTGCGAACTATGGCTACACCTTC. Protein product: CASSPAPGANYGYTF.